This TCR beta chain appears in the sequencing data of a study of chemoradiotherapy in HPV16-positive cancers. Sequenced by immunoSEQ multiplex PCR; TCRdb stores in-frame clones only, minus some. This table has about 5,900 clones, 73% appearing once. This clone was detected only once. Its antigen is still unknown. The CDR3 is made up of 16 amino acids. Germline CDR1 reads SNHLY; CDR2 reads FYNNEI. Whole-study findings and limits: Candidate HPV-specific clones and E7-related TCR motifs grew in tumor during treatment.

Sample acquisition took place from a patient who underwent chemoradiotherapy. The receptor was isolated from a human donor with HPV-associated anogenital cancer. The chain is built from TRBV2 and TRBJ2-5, with a possible D match to TRBD2 (7 bases). The J call may be mistaken, given a closer DNA end match to TRBJ2-7. The CDR3 reads CASIGRGGGRSYEQYF. CDR3 nucleotide sequence: TGTGCCAGCATAGGCCGGGGCGGGGGCCGATCCTACGAGCAGTACTTC.